The present entry profiles one T cell receptor beta chain with its context. Antigen unknown. This entry comes from a study of shared clonotypes between healthy human individuals. Findings of the study overall: Sharing across four donors was seen in roughly 5% of naive CD4 clonotypes. Clonotype sharing levels among donors were expected to vary with sequencing depth. The study found lower generation probabilities in non-shared clonotypes than in those shared by all four donors.

CD4+ cell separation produced CD45RA+ naive and CD45RA-negative memory subsets. Using immunoSEQ multiplex PCR, the repertoire was profiled, and TCRdb retains in-frame clones only, with some absent. The sample lists 190,000 or so clones; approximately 60% were seen once. The CDR3 is 13 amino acids. The V and J ends lost 0 bases and 4 bases respectively, with 7 bases between them. CDR1 is SGHDT, CDR2 YYEEEE, per germline. This clonotype was obtained from a man aged 25 to 40 in good health. Sequenced material: memory CD4+ T cells sorted from blood. The subset is: CD45RA-negative fraction. This chain uses TRBV5-6 with TRBJ2-5; D is perhaps TRBD1 (5 bases). The CDR3 reads CASSLERGETQYF. The CDR3 DNA reads TGTGCCAGCAGCTTGGAAAGGGGAGAGACCCAGTACTTC.